Listed here are 31 T cell receptor beta chains from one sample, sequenced in a study of blood T cell repertoires in COVID-19. The table came from immunoSEQ multiplex PCR; TCRdb's copy has only in-frame clones and leaves some out. The table has under 350,000 clones, 90% seen once. The sample consisted of peripheral blood. The receptors were gathered from a woman aged 30 to 39 with COVID-19, enrolled during active disease.

The J gene is TRBJ2-2, the V gene TRBV7-3; the D gene is possibly TRBD1 (5 bases). Trimming took 6 bases from V and 7 from J, leaving 9 bases between them. CDR3 size: 12 residues. Germline V gene sequence: CDR1 SGHTA, CDR2 FQGTGA. The CDR3 spells CASRTGVGELFF. CDR3 nucleotide sequence: TGTGCCAGCAGAACAGGTGTCGGGGAGCTGTTTTTT. The variable domain in full, completed from reference TRBV7-3 and TRBJ2-2, reads GAGVSQTPSNKVTEKGKYVELRCDPISGHTALYWYRQSLGQGPEFLIYFQGTGAADDSGLPNDRFFAVRPEGSVSTLKIQRTERGDSAVYLCASRTGVGELFFGEGSRLTVL.

This clone has only a few counts. The V and J genes are TRBV7-6 and TRBJ1-4; 8 positions agree with TRBD1. This CDR3 has 15 amino acids. Losses at the gene ends were 5 bases for V and 7 bases for J; bases not matched to a gene: 9. Germline V gene lookup returns CDR1 SGHVS and CDR2 FNYEAQ. Written as DNA, the CDR3 is TGTGCCAGCAGCCCCCGGACAGGGTTCGGTGAAAAACTGTTTTTT. This codes for CASSPRTGFGEKLFF.

This clone showed up just a few times. This chain uses TRBV5-1 with TRBJ2-7; 12 bases are shared with TRBD2. CDR1 and CDR2 from the germline V gene are SGHRS and YFSETQ. V was clipped by 5 bases and J by 5 bases; unmatched bases: 5. The CDR3 is 14 amino acids. The CDR3 loop reads CASSGLAGNHEQYF. The CDR3 region has the DNA TGCGCCAGCAGTGGACTAGCGGGAAACCACGAGCAGTACTTC.

The rearrangement uses TRBV28 and TRBJ2-7; 11 bases match TRBD1. The V and J ends lost 6 bases and 3 bases, in that order; junction bases with no gene match: 4. CDR1 and CDR2 from the germline V gene are MDHEN and SYDVKM. The CDR3 is 14 amino acids. The DNA for the CDR3 is TGTGCCAGCAGGCGGGACAGGGGGAGCTACGAGCAGTACTTC. Protein sequence: CASRRDRGSYEQYF. The variable domain in full, with the rest retrieved from reference TRBV28 and TRBJ2-7, is DVKVTQSSRYLVKRTGEKVFLECVQDMDHENMFWYRQDPGLGLRLIYFSYDVKMKEKGDIPEGYSVSREKKERFSLILESASTNQTSMYLCASRRDRGSYEQYFGPGTRLTVT.

V gene TRBV18 combines with J gene TRBJ2-3, with TRBD2 identical over 7 bases. There are 17 residues in the CDR3. V lost 0 bases to trimming and J lost 5 bases; unmatched junction nucleotides: 11. Germline assignment: CDR1 KGHSH and CDR2 LQKENI. CDR3: CASSPPAQGGSGDTQYF. DNA of the CDR3: TGTGCCAGCTCACCACCGGCCCAGGGAGGGTCTGGAGATACGCAGTATTTT.

V and J are TRBV18 and TRBJ2-1; TRBD2 aligns across 8 bases. Germline V gene data show CDR1 as KGHSH and CDR2 as LQKENI. The CDR3 runs 14 residues. The ends lost 2 bases at V and 9 bases at J; junction bases unmatched: 6. Written as DNA, the CDR3 is TGTGCCAGCTCACCAGGTGTAGCGGGAAGTGAGCAGTTCTTC. Translation gives CASSPGVAGSEQFF.

The V call is TRBV6-5, the J call TRBJ1-2; TRBD1 might be the D (6 bases). V lost 2 bases, J lost 2 bases, and 6 bases lay in between. The CDR3 loop spans 13 amino acids. Germline CDR1 and CDR2: MNHEY and SVGAGI. The CDR3 protein is CASSYGTNYGYTF. The CDR3 DNA reads as TGTGCCAGCAGTTACGGGACAAACTATGGCTACACCTTC.

The rearrangement links TRBV18 to TRBJ2-7, with 7 bases that match TRBD1. From germline, CDR1 is KGHSH and CDR2 LQKENI. V lost 3 bases and J lost 1; bases outside the gene matches: 6. The CDR3 is 15 amino acids. The DNA of the CDR3 is TGTGCCAGCTCACCCTACGGACAGGCATCCTACGAGCAGTACTTC. Its protein is CASSPYGQASYEQYF.

This rearrangement joins TRBV5-4 to TRBJ1-4, with D unclear. V shed 2 bases and J shed 8 bases, with 13 bases lying between them. The germline V gene encodes CDR1 SGHNT and CDR2 YYREEE (reference sequence). The CDR3 is 14 amino acids. CDR3 in DNA: TGTGCCAGCAGCTTAGGAGGCATGGAGGAAAAACTGTTTTTT. Translating it yields CASSLGGMEEKLFF.

The gene calls are TRBV2 and TRBJ2-1; the D gene is possibly TRBD2 (6 bases). V was shortened by 0 bases and J by 4 bases, with 10 bases between the two germline ends. The CDR3 spans 15 residues. In germline, CDR1 is SNHLY, CDR2 FYNNEI. The CDR3 DNA is TGTGCCAGCAGTGAAGCGGCCGGACTATACAATGAGCAGTTCTTC. Translation: CASSEAAGLYNEQFF.

The rearrangement uses TRBV28 and TRBJ1-4; TRBD1 matches at 7 bases. There are 14 residues in the CDR3. Trimming took 6 bases from V and 6 from J; bases not matched to a gene: 7. CDR1 is MDHEN and CDR2 is SYDVKM in the germline V gene. Here the CDR3 reads CASRTGRYDEKLFF. The CDR3 DNA reads TGTGCCAGCAGGACAGGGAGGTACGATGAAAAACTGTTTTTT.

The chain employs TRBV18 and TRBJ1-3; tentative D call: TRBD1 (5 bases). The CDR3 contains 15 residues. The germline gives CDR1 KGHSH, CDR2 LQKENI. Trimming removed 4 bases at V and 4 bases at J, with 14 bases between. The CDR3, as DNA: TGTGCCAGCTCACTTATGGAGGGGACGGGAAACACCATATATTTT. Its protein is CASSLMEGTGNTIYF.

The chain employs TRBV6-5 and TRBJ1-5; D ambiguous. In germline, CDR1 is MNHEY, CDR2 SVGAGI. The CDR3 totals 13 residues. V was shortened by 7 bases and J by 3 bases, with 10 bases between the two germline ends. This chain's CDR3 is CASNERANQPQHF. Here the CDR3 DNA reads TGTGCCAGCAACGAGAGGGCCAATCAGCCCCAGCATTTT.

A single count supports this clone. The chain recombines TRBV9 with TRBJ1-2; perhaps TRBD1 as D (6 bases). Trimming cost V 6 bases and J 2 bases, with 20 bases left between them. This CDR3 has 16 amino acids. CDR1 SGDLS and CDR2 YYNGEE come from the germline V gene. The CDR3 spells CASTQDPTGSNYGYTF. The CDR3 region has the DNA TGTGCCAGCACCCAAGACCCGACAGGCTCAAACTATGGCTACACCTTC.

The chain uses TRBV15 and TRBJ2-5; D is uncertain. The CDR3 totals 13 residues. V gave up 3 bases and J gave up 2 bases, with 7 bases separating them. Germline V CDR1 and CDR2: LNHNV, YYDKDF (reference sequence). In DNA form, the CDR3 reads TGTGCCACCAGCAGGGGCTTTCAAGAGACCCAGTACTTC. This gives the protein CATSRGFQETQYF.

This chain connects TRBV24-1 to TRBJ2-4, with D possibly being TRBD1 (6 bases). This CDR3 spans 16 amino acids. Per germline, CDR1 KGHDR and CDR2 SFDVKD. The V end was cut by 5 bases, the J end by 3 bases, with 16 bases between. DNA of the CDR3: TGTGCCACCAGTGGAACAGGGCCGATTTTCAAAAACATTCAGTACTTC. Translated: CATSGTGPIFKNIQYF.

This clone was seen more than once but under ten times. V and J are TRBV19 and TRBJ2-7, with TRBD2 matching over 7 bases. Germline CDR1 reads LNHDA; CDR2 reads SQIVND (reference sequence). The CDR3 spans 14 residues. The V segment lost 4 bases and the J segment 5 bases; nucleotides outside the gene matches: 8. CDR3 loop: CASSRAGDVDEQYF. CDR3 DNA: TGTGCCAGTAGTAGGGCGGGAGACGTCGACGAGCAGTACTTC.

This chain connects TRBV27 to TRBJ1-4, with 8 nucleotides matching TRBD1. Germline-derived CDR1 and CDR2 are MNHEY and SMNVEV (reference sequence). J gave up 6 bases and V 5 bases, and 8 bases lay outside the gene matches. The CDR3 spans 15 residues. The CDR3 DNA follows: TGTGCCAGCAGTGCCGGACAGGGACTTGATGAAAAACTGTTTTTT. Residues: CASSAGQGLDEKLFF. The variable domain in full, completed from reference TRBV27 and TRBJ1-4, reads EAQVTQNPRYLITVTGKKLTVTCSQNMNHEYMSWYRQDPGLGLRQIYYSMNVEVTDKGDVPEGYKVSRKEKRNFPLILESPSPNQTSLYFCASSAGQGLDEKLFFGSGTQLSVL.

V and J are TRBV5-5 and TRBJ2-1, with 8 bases lining up with TRBD2. This CDR3 is built from 15 residues. V shed 4 bases and J 8 bases; nucleotides not matched to a gene: 11. CDR1 SGHKS and CDR2 YYEKEE come from the germline V gene (reference sequence). The CDR3 region is CASSPTSAAGDEQFF. The CDR3 bases are TGTGCCAGCAGCCCGACTAGCGCGGCCGGGGATGAGCAGTTCTTC.

The rearrangement links TRBV5-6 to TRBJ2-1; TRBD2 matches 9 bases. CDR1 is SGHDT and CDR2 is YYEEEE in the germline V gene. The CDR3 runs 16 residues. V dropped 4 bases and J dropped 1; count of bases not matched to a gene: 6. CDR3 sequence: CASSRSGGQSYNEQFF. CDR3 nucleotide sequence: TGTGCCAGCAGCCGTAGCGGGGGCCAATCCTACAATGAGCAGTTCTTC.

The V gene is TRBV7-9, the J gene TRBJ2-7; tentative D call: TRBD2 (5 bases). The CDR3 totals 14 residues. Trimming left V 5 bases short and J 5 bases short, with 16 bases between. Germline V gene lookup returns CDR1 SEHNR and CDR2 FQNEAQ (reference sequence). This CDR3 reads CASSPPLDGDEQYF. CDR3 nucleotides: TGTGCCAGCAGCCCACCTCTAGACGGGGACGAGCAGTACTTC.

Of note for this clone: Other DNA variants within this sample encode the same CDR3. The gene calls are TRBV27 and TRBJ2-5; no firm D call. Germline CDR1 MNHEY, CDR2 SMNVEV (reference sequence). The CDR3 consists of 11 residues. Between the trimmed V and J ends, which lost 3 bases and 4 bases, there was a span of 3 bases. CDR3 in amino acids: CASSFRETQYF. DNA for the CDR3: TGTGCCAGCAGTTTTCGAGAGACCCAGTACTTC.

This chain uses TRBV6-5 with TRBJ1-6; D is possibly TRBD1 (5 bases). Trimming removed 6 bases from V and 6 bases from J, with 15 bases in between. CDR1 and CDR2 from the germline V gene are MNHEY and SVGAGI. The CDR3 is 15 amino acids. The CDR3 coding sequence is TGTGCCAGCAGAAATACAGGCGCCCGTAATTCACCCCTCCACTTT. It encodes CASRNTGARNSPLHF.

The rearrangement joins TRBV19 to TRBJ1-5; D remains ambiguous. The CDR3 is 15 residues long. Per germline, CDR1 LNHDA and CDR2 SQIVND (reference sequence). V lost 4 bases and J lost 2, with 12 bases in between. CDR3 amino acids: CASSTAPRGNQPQHF. CDR3 coding DNA: TGTGCCAGTAGTACTGCTCCCCGGGGCAATCAGCCCCAGCATTTT.

J is TRBJ2-1 and V is TRBV7-2; D is undetermined. The germline CDR1 and CDR2 sequences are SGHTA and FQGNSA. CDR3 length: 15 amino acids. V was trimmed by 5 bases and J by 0 bases, leaving 11 bases between them. CDR3 bases: TGTGCCAGCAGCCTAACTCCTAGCTCCTACAATGAGCAGTTCTTC. This translates into CASSLTPSSYNEQFF.

The chain uses TRBV6-5 and TRBJ1-4; maybe TRBD1 (6 bases). Germline V gives CDR1 MNHEY, CDR2 SVGAGI. V lost 8 bases and J lost 6, with 16 bases in between. This CDR3 contains 14 residues. The CDR3 nucleotides read TGTGCCAGCTCTGCGGGGGCGCGTCATGAAAAACTGTTTTTT. It encodes CASSAGARHEKLFF.

This chain uses TRBV10-2 with TRBJ1-6, with a weak D call TRBD1 (6 bases). Per the germline V gene, CDR1 is WSHSY and CDR2 is SAAADI. The V and J ends lost 8 bases and 8 bases respectively, with 13 bases between them. The CDR3 runs to 13 residues. The DNA of the CDR3 is TGCGCCAGCGGTTACAGGGAATATTCACCCCTCCACTTT. This codes for CASGYREYSPLHF.

In its sample, this clone was seen once. V and J are TRBV11-3 and TRBJ2-2, with D perhaps matching TRBD2 (6 bases). Trimming left V 4 bases short and J 1 base short, with 10 bases between. The CDR3 runs 15 residues. Per germline, CDR1 SGHNT and CDR2 YENEEA. CDR3 nucleotides: TGTGCCAGCAGCTCGGAGCGGGTGAACACCGGGGAGCTGTTTTTT. Its protein is CASSSERVNTGELFF.

CDR3: CASSQVSGEQFF. The DNA for the CDR3 is TGCGCCAGCAGCCAAGTAAGCGGTGAGCAGTTCTTC. The chain is built from TRBV4-1 and TRBJ2-1; possible D gene TRBD2, 5 bases. V lost 1 base to trimming and J lost 9 bases, with 7 bases between them. Germline CDR1 MGHRA, CDR2 YSYEKL. The CDR3 covers 12 residues.

The gene calls are TRBV6-5 and TRBJ1-2; D may be TRBD1 (5 bases). Germline CDR1 MNHEY, CDR2 SVGAGI. CDR3 length equals 11 residues. Between the trimmed V and J ends, which lost 2 bases and 9 bases, there was a span of 7 bases. The chain's CDR3 is CASSYGASYTF. The CDR3 DNA reads as TGTGCCAGCAGTTACGGGGCCAGCTACACCTTC.

The CDR3 DNA is TGCGCCAGCAGCCTCGGCCCGGGACTACATACAGATACGCAGTATTTT. Its translation: CASSLGPGLHTDTQYF. V usage is TRBV4-1 and J usage is TRBJ2-3; 7 bases are shared with TRBD2. CDR1 is MGHRA and CDR2 is YSYEKL in the germline V gene. The trim removed 4 bases at V and 3 bases at J, leaving 10 bases unmatched. This CDR3 is 16 amino acids long.